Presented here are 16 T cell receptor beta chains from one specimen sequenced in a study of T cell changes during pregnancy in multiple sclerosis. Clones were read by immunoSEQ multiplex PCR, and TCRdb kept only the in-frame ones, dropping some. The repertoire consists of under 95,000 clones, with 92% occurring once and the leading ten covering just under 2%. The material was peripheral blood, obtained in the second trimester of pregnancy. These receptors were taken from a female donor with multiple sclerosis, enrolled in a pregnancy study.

CDR3: CASSLEAGASYEQYF. CDR3 DNA: TGTGCCAGCAGCTTAGAAGCGGGAGCATCCTACGAGCAGTACTTC. This chain joins TRBV7-3 and TRBJ2-7; 8 bases align to TRBD2. The V gene's germline CDR1 is SGHTA and CDR2 FQGTGA. V shed 2 bases and J 1 base; nucleotides not matched to a gene: 4. This CDR3 contains 15 residues.

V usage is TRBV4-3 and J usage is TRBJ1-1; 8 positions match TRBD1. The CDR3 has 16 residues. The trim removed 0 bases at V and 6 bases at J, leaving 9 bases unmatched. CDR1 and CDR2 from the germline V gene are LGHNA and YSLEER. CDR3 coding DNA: TGCGCCAGCAGCCAAGACCCGGGGACAGGTACTTCTGAAGCTTTCTTT. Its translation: CASSQDPGTGTSEAFF.

The CDR3 protein is CASSIGTGTGSDGYTF. CDR3 nucleotides: TGCGCCAGCAGCATTGGGACCGGGACAGGGTCGGATGGCTACACCTTC. The chain combines TRBV5-1 with TRBJ1-2; 9 bases align to TRBD1. This CDR3 is 16 amino acids long. Unmatched junction bases numbered 13, after V lost 4 bases and J lost 6 bases. Per germline, CDR1 SGHRS and CDR2 YFSETQ. Together with reference TRBV5-1 and TRBJ1-2, the CDR3 gives the full variable domain: KAGVTQTPRYLIKTRGQQVTLSCSPISGHRSVSWYQQTPGQGLQFLFEYFSETQRNKGNFPGRFSGRQFSNSRSEMNVSTLELGDSALYLCASSIGTGTGSDGYTFGSGTRLTVV.

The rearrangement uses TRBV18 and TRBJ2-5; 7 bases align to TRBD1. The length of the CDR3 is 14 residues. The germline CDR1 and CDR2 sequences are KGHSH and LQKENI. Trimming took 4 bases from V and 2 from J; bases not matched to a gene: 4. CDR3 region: CASSQPGQQETQYF. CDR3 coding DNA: TGTGCCAGCTCACAACCGGGACAGCAAGAGACCCAGTACTTC.

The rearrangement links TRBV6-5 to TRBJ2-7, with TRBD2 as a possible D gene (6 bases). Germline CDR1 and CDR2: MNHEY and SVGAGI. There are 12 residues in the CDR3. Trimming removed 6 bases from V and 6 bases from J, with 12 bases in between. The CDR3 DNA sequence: TGTGCCAGCAGCCAGACTAGTCTCGAGCAGTACTTC. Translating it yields CASSQTSLEQYF.

CDR3 amino acids: CASSGTSVADTQYF. The DNA of the CDR3 is TGTGCCAGCAGCGGTACTAGCGTCGCAGATACGCAGTATTTT. The chain joins TRBV9 to TRBJ2-3, with 7 nucleotides matching TRBD2. The CDR3 spans 14 residues. In germline, CDR1 is SGDLS, CDR2 YYNGEE. Trimming at V came to 3 bases and at J to 4 bases, leaving 5 bases not matched to a gene.

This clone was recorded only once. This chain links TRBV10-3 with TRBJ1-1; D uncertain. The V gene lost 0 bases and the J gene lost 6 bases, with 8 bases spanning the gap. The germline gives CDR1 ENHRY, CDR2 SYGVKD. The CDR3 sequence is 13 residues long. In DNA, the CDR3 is TGTGCCATCAGTGAGTCGGAGGTTGCTGAAGCTTTCTTT. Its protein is CAISESEVAEAFF.

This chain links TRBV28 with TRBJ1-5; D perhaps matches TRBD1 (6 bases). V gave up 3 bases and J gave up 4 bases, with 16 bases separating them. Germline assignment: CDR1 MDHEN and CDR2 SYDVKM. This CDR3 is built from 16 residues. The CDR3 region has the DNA TGTGCCAGCAGTTTGACGGGGGGGGCGGGGAATCAGCCCCAGCATTTT. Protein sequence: CASSLTGGAGNQPQHF.

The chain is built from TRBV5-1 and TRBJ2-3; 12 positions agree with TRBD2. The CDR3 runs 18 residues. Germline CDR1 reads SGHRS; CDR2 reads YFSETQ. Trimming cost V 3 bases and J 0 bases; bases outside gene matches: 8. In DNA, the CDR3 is TGCGCCAGCAGCTCGGGACTAGCGGGCGCACCGAGCACAGATACGCAGTATTTT. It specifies CASSSGLAGAPSTDTQYF.

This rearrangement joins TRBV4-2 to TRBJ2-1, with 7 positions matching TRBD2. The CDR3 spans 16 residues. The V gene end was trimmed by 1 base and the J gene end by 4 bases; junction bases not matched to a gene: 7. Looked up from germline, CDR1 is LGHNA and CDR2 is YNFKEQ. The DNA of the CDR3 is TGTGCCAGCAGCCAAGTTGGAGGGGAGGGGTACAATGAGCAGTTCTTC. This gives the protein CASSQVGGEGYNEQFF.

CDR3 sequence (DNA): TGTGCCAGCAGACCCGGCGGCGGCGGGAGGGATGGCTACACCTTC. Translated, it gives CASRPGGGGRDGYTF. The chain links TRBV6-5 to TRBJ1-2; D is unresolved. Germline CDR1 is MNHEY and CDR2 is SVGAGI. The CDR3 loop spans 15 amino acids. Between the trimmed V and J ends, which lost 6 bases and 6 bases, there was a span of 20 bases.

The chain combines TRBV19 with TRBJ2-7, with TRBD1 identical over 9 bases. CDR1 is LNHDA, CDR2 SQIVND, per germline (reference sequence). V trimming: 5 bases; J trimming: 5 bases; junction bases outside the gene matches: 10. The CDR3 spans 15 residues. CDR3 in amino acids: CASSRSGTGIDEQYF. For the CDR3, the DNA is TGTGCCAGTAGTCGCTCCGGGACAGGGATCGACGAGCAGTACTTC. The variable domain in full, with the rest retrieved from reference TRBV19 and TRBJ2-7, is DGGITQSPKYLFRKEGQNVTLSCEQNLNHDAMYWYRQDPGQGLRLIYYSQIVNDFQKGDIAEGYSVSREKKESFPLTVTSAQKNPTAFYLCASSRSGTGIDEQYFGPGTRLTVT.

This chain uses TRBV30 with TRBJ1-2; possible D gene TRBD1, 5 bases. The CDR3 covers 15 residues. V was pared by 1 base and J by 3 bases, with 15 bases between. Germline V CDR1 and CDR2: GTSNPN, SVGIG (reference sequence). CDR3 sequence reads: CAWSATGWGDYGYTF. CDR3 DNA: TGTGCCTGGAGTGCCACGGGTTGGGGGGACTATGGCTACACCTTC.

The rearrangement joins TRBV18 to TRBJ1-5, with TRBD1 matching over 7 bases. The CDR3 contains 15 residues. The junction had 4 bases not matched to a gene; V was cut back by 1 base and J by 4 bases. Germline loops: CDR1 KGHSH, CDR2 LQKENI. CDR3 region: CASSPLGTENQPQHF. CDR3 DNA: TGTGCCAGCTCACCACTTGGGACAGAGAATCAGCCCCAGCATTTT.

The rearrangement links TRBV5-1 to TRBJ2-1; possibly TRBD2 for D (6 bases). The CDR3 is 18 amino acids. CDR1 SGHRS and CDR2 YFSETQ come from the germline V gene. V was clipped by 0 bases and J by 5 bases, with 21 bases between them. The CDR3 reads CASSLALRGTGEDNEQFF. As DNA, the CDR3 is TGCGCCAGCAGCTTGGCCCTCCGCGGGACCGGCGAAGACAATGAGCAGTTCTTC.

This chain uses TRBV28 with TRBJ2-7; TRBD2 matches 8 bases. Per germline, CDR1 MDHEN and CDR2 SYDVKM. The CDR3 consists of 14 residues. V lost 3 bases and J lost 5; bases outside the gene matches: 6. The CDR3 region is CASSLGTRTNEQYF. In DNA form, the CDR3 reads TGTGCCAGCAGTTTGGGGACTAGGACCAACGAGCAGTACTTC. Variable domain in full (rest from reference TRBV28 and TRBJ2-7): DVKVTQSSRYLVKRTGEKVFLECVQDMDHENMFWYRQDPGLGLRLIYFSYDVKMKEKGDIPEGYSVSREKKERFSLILESASTNQTSMYLCASSLGTRTNEQYFGPGTRLTVT.